This T cell receptor (beta chain) was sequenced for a study of shared T cell receptors in the human thymus. V lost 5 bases and J lost 6, with 14 bases in between. Germline values: CDR1 SGHRS, CDR2 YFSETQ. This CDR3 has 14 residues. Sequencing was performed with immunoSEQ multiplex PCR; in TCRdb, only in-frame clones are kept and a portion is missing. The sample includes 700,000 or so clones, 80% to 90% seen only once; the top ten take roughly 0.01%. In addition, the sample was reused for a study of human thymus T cells. This second study says: Corrective surgery for congenital heart defects was being performed on the healthy Finnish infants who served as donors. Thymic resections from corrective heart surgery supplied the tissue. Repertoires from thymus and blood appeared to show biased V and J gene usage. Thymic repertoires of unrelated individuals were reported in related research to overlap highly.

This TCR derives from a girl under three years old with a congenital heart defect. Sequencing was done on a sample of thymocytes. The chain is built from TRBV5-1 and TRBJ1-4; the D is unclear. The CDR3 DNA reads TGCGCCAGCAGGCGCGGGCGTAGGTATGAAAAACTGTTTTTT. Translation: CASRRGRRYEKLFF.